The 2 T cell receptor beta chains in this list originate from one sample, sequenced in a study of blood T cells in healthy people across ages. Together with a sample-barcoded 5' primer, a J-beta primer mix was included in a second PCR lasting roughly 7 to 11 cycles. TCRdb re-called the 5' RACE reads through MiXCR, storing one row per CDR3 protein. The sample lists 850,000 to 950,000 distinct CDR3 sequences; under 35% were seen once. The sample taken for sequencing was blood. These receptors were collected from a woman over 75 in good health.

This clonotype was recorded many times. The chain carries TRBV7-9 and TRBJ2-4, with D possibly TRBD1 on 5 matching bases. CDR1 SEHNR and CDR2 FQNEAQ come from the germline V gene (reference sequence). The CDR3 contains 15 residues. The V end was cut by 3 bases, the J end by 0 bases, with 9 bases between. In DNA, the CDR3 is TGTGCCAGCAGCTTGACAGCCCTAGCCAAAAACATTCAGTACTTC. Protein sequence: CASSLTALAKNIQYF.

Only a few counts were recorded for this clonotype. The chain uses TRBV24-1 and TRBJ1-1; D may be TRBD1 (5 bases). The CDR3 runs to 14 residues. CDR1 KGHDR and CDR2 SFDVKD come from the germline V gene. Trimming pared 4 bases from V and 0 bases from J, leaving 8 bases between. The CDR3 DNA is TGTGCCACCAGTGAAACAGGATTGAACACTGAAGCTTTCTTT. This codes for CATSETGLNTEAFF.